This TCR beta chain was profiled in a study of graft-versus-host responses after intestinal transplantation. Study background: Among the recipients, transplants were multivisceral, liver-intestinal, or isolated intestinal.

Trimming took 4 bases from V and 10 from J; bases not matched to a gene: 13. The germline V gene encodes CDR1 MGHRA and CDR2 YSYEKL. The CDR3 runs to 15 residues. In regard to this clone: Its target is unknown.

Here immunoSEQ multiplex PCR was the method, and the copy in TCRdb shows in-frame clones only, minus some. This sample has 100,000 or so clones, with 90% to 95% found just once. Study observations and caveats: Present in recipient marrow, GvH clones included some that appeared first in ileum or blood.

This chain links TRBV4-1 with TRBJ1-1, with 9 bases lining up with TRBD1. The clonotype originates from a human donor who was the organ donor for an intestinal transplant. This specimen consisted of unstimulated CD4+ T cells sorted from spleen or lymph node cells, obtained before transplant. CDR3 amino acids: CASSRKQGAEVGAFF. The CDR3 nucleotides read TGCGCCAGCAGCCGGAAACAGGGGGCGGAGGTCGGAGCTTTCTTT.